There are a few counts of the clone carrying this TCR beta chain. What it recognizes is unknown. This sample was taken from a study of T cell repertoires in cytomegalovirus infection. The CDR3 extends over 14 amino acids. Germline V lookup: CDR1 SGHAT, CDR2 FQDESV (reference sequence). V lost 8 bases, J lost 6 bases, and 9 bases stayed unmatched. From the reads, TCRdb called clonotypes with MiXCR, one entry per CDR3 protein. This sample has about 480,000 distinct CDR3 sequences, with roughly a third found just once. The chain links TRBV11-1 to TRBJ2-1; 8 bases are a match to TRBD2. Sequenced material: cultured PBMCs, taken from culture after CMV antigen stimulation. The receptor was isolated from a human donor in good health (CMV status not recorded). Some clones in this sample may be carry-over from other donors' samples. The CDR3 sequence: CASGPGLEFNEQFF. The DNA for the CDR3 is TGTGCCAGCGGACCGGGACTAGAATTCAATGAGCAGTTCTTC.